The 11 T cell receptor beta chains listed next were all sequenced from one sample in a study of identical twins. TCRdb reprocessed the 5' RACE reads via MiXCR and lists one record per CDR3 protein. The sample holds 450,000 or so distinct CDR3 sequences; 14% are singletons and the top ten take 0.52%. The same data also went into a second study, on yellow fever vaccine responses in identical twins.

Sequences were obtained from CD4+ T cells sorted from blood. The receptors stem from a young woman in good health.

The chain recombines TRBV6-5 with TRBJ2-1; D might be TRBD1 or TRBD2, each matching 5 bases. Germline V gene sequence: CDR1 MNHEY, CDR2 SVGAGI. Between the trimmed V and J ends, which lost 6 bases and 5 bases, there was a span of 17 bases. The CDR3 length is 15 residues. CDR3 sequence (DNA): TGTGCCAGCAGAGAAACCGGGACCCTTGACAATGAGCAGTTCTTC. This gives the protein CASRETGTLDNEQFF.

The CDR3 spells CASRETGTYGYTF. The CDR3 DNA reads as TGCGCCAGCAGGGAGACAGGGACCTATGGCTACACCTTC. This chain joins TRBV5-1 and TRBJ1-2; 7 nucleotides line up with TRBD1. The CDR3 totals 13 residues. The junction had 5 bases not matched to a gene; V was cut back by 5 bases and J by 4 bases. Germline lookup yields CDR1 SGHRS and CDR2 YFSETQ.

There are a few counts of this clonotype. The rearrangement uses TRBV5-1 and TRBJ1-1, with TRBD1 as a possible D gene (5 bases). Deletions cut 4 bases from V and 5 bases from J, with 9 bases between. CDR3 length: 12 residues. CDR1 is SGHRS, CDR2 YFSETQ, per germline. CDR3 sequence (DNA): TGCGCCAGCAGCCACGGACATACTGAAGCTTTCTTT. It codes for CASSHGHTEAFF. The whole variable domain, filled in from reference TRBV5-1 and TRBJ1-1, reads KAGVTQTPRYLIKTRGQQVTLSCSPISGHRSVSWYQQTPGQGLQFLFEYFSETQRNKGNFPGRFSGRQFSNSRSEMNVSTLELGDSALYLCASSHGHTEAFFGQGTRLTVV.

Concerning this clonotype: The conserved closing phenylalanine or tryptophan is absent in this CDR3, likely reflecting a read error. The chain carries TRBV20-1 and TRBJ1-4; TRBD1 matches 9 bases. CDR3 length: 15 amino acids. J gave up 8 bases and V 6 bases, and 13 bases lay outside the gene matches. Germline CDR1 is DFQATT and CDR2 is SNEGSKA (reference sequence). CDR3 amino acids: CSAGPDRGGREKLFL. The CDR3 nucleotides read TGCAGTGCAGGACCCGACAGGGGGGGCCGGGAAAAACTGTTTCTT.

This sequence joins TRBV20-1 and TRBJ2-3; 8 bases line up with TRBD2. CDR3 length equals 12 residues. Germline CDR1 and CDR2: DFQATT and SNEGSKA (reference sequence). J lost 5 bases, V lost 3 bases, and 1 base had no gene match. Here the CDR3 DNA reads TGCAGTGCTAGGGGACTAGGAGATACGCAGTATTTT. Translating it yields CSARGLGDTQYF.

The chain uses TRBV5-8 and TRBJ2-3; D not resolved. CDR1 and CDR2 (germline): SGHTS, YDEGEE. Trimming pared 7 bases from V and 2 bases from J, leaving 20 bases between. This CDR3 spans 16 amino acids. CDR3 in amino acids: CASGPGPLCPTDTQYF. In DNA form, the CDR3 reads TGTGCCAGCGGCCCCGGGCCGCTCTGCCCCACAGATACGCAGTATTTT.

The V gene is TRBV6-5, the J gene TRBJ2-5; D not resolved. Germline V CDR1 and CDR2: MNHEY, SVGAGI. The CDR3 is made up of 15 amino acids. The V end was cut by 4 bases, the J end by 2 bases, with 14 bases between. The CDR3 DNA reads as TGTGCCAGCAGTTCCACCGTGGGGTCACAAGAGACCCAGTACTTC. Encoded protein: CASSSTVGSQETQYF.

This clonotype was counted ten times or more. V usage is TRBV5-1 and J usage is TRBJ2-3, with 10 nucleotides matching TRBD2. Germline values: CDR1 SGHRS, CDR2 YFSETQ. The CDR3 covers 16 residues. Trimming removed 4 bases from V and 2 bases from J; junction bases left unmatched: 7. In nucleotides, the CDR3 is TGCGCCAGCAGCGCGGGACTAGCGAGCTTCACAGATACGCAGTATTTT. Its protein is CASSAGLASFTDTQYF.

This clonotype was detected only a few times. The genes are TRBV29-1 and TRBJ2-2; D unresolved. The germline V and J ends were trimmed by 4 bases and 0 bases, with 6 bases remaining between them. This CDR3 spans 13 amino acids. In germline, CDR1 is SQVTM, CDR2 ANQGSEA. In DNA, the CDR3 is TGCAGCGTTGGACATCCGAACACCGGGGAGCTGTTTTTT. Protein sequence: CSVGHPNTGELFF.

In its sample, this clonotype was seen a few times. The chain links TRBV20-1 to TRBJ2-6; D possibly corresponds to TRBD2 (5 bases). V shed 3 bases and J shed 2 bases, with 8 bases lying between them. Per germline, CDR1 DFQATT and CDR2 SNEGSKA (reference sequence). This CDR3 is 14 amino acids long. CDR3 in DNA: TGCAGTGCTAGTCTGGAGGCTGGGGCCAACGTCCTGACTTTC. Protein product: CSASLEAGANVLTF.

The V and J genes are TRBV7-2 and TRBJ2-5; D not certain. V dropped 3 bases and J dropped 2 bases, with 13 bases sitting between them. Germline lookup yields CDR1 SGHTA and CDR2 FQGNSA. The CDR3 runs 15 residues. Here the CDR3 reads CASSFAGYNQETQYF. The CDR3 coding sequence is TGTGCCAGCAGCTTTGCAGGTTACAATCAAGAGACCCAGTACTTC.